This T cell receptor (beta chain) is drawn from a study of blood T cell repertoires in COVID-19. The CDR3 has 21 residues. After removal of 0 bases from V and 2 bases from J, the junction contained 15 bases not matched to a gene. The germline gives CDR1 LGHNA, CDR2 YNFKEQ. Repertoires were generated with immunoSEQ multiplex PCR, while TCRdb's copy carries only in-frame clones and drops some. The table records 150,000 to 200,000 clones, 88% of them present only once. The chain is built from TRBV4-2 and TRBJ2-2; TRBD2 aligns across 10 bases. Sequencing input: peripheral blood. The receptor comes from a human donor in a cohort sampled during active COVID-19. The CDR3 region is CASSQDISSRGLAINTGELFF. CDR3 DNA: TGTGCCAGCAGCCAAGATATATCAAGTCGGGGACTAGCGATAAACACCGGGGAGCTGTTTTTT.